Presented here are 18 T cell receptor beta chains from one specimen sequenced in a study of shared clonotypes between healthy human individuals. The method was immunoSEQ multiplex PCR; TCRdb's version includes in-frame clones alone and lacks a portion of them. The sample contains about 1,500,000 clones, roughly 96% of which appear only once. Source material: naive CD4+ T cells sorted from blood. Indicated subset: CD45RA+ positively selected. These receptors were obtained from a man aged 25 to 40 in good health.

This chain connects TRBV2 to TRBJ1-1, with 7 bases identical to TRBD1. J was trimmed by 7 bases and V by 6 bases; bases with no gene match: 23. This CDR3 is 18 amino acids long. Germline V lookup: CDR1 SNHLY, CDR2 FYNNEI. The CDR3 DNA sequence: TGTGCCAGCAGGGGCCCCCGGGACAGTAGTTTCAGTGGGGATGAAGCTTTCTTT. It yields the protein CASRGPRDSSFSGDEAFF.

The V call is TRBV9, the J call TRBJ2-3; D ambiguous. Germline V gives CDR1 SGDLS, CDR2 YYNGEE. This CDR3 has 11 residues. Trimming stripped 7 bases from V and 3 bases from J, with 6 bases between. CDR3 amino acids: CASGETDTQYF. CDR3 bases: TGTGCCAGCGGAGAAACAGATACGCAGTATTTT.

This chain links TRBV7-2 with TRBJ1-1; TRBD1 might be the D (6 bases). This CDR3 is 12 amino acids long. Per germline, CDR1 SGHTA and CDR2 FQGNSA. With 5 bases removed from V and 7 bases from J, the gap between germline ends came to 11 bases. The CDR3 DNA reads as TGTGCCAGCAGCCGTACAGGGATTGAAGCTTTCTTT. It encodes CASSRTGIEAFF. Filled out from reference TRBV7-2 and TRBJ1-1, the complete variable domain reads GAGVSQSPSNKVTEKGKDVELRCDPISGHTALYWYRQSLGQGLEFLIYFQGNSAPDKSGLPSDRFSAERTGGSVSTLTIQRTQQEDSAVYLCASSRTGIEAFFGQGTRLTVV.

The V gene is TRBV13, the J gene TRBJ2-5; TRBD2 matches 16 bases. This CDR3 has 17 amino acids. Germline CDR1 is PRHDT and CDR2 is FYEKMQ (reference sequence). Losses at the gene ends were 2 bases for V and 2 bases for J; bases not matched to a gene: 2. CDR3 DNA sequence: TGTGCCAGCAGCTTACAGGGACTAGCGGGAGGGCAAGAGACCCAGTACTTC. It codes for CASSLQGLAGGQETQYF. Together with reference TRBV13 and TRBJ2-5, the CDR3 gives the full variable domain: AAGVIQSPRHLIKEKRETATLKCYPIPRHDTVYWYQQGPGQDPQFLISFYEKMQSDKGSIPDRFSAQQFSDYHSELNMSSLELGDSALYFCASSLQGLAGGQETQYFGPGTRLLVL.

The V gene is TRBV6-6, the J gene TRBJ2-3; D is unclear. V gave up 6 bases and J gave up 4 bases, with 8 bases separating them. Germline CDR1 is MNHNY and CDR2 is SVGAGI (reference sequence). The CDR3 runs to 12 residues. This chain's CDR3 is CASSTNPDTQYF. The CDR3 DNA is TGTGCCAGCAGCACGAACCCAGATACGCAGTATTTT.

With respect to this clone: The same CDR3 can be traced to other DNA sequences in this sample. This chain joins TRBV9 and TRBJ2-5; D remains ambiguous. This CDR3 spans 14 amino acids. Germline V CDR1 and CDR2: SGDLS, YYNGEE. Between the trimmed V and J ends, which lost 0 bases and 1 base, there was a span of 7 bases. The DNA of the CDR3 is TGTGCCAGCAGCGTAGGGCAGAGCCAAGAGACCCAGTACTTC. It specifies CASSVGQSQETQYF.

On this clone: Different DNA sequences within this sample yield the same CDR3. J is TRBJ1-1 and V is TRBV9, with TRBD1 as a possible D gene (5 bases). The V end lost 2 bases, the J end lost 1 base, and 6 bases lay between the germline ends. Looked up from germline, CDR1 is SGDLS and CDR2 is YYNGEE. The CDR3 spans 13 residues. The CDR3 DNA sequence: TGTGCCAGCAGCGTTACAGGGAACACTGAAGCTTTCTTT. This codes for CASSVTGNTEAFF.

The V gene is TRBV5-1, the J gene TRBJ2-1, with D hard to call. Trimming removed 0 bases from V and 8 bases from J, with 9 bases in between. Germline V CDR1 and CDR2: SGHRS, YFSETQ. The CDR3 has 13 amino acids. CDR3 DNA sequence: TGCGCCAGCAGCTTGGCTCGCGACGATGAGCAGTTCTTC. This encodes CASSLARDDEQFF.

This rearrangement joins TRBV2 to TRBJ1-1; a weak D match, TRBD1 (6 bases). The CDR3 has 14 amino acids. Trimming took off 5 bases at V and 1 base at J, with 11 bases between the two ends. Germline CDR1 SNHLY, CDR2 FYNNEI. CDR3 amino acids: CASSNRVGNTEAFF. CDR3 in DNA: TGTGCCAGCAGTAACAGGGTTGGGAACACTGAAGCTTTCTTT.

The chain employs TRBV5-1 and TRBJ2-1; no firm D call. Germline CDR1 is SGHRS and CDR2 is YFSETQ. V dropped 1 base and J dropped 8 bases, with 13 bases sitting between them. CDR3 length: 14 residues. The DNA for the CDR3 is TGCGCCAGCAGCTTGAGCACAGATCAAGATGAGCAGTTCTTC. Translation: CASSLSTDQDEQFF.

Only one count was recorded for this clone. The chain employs TRBV9 and TRBJ2-2; D uncertain. The germline gives CDR1 SGDLS, CDR2 YYNGEE. Deletions cut 5 bases from V and 4 bases from J, with 12 bases between. The CDR3 length is 14 residues. CDR3 residues: CASRTPPPTGELFF. The DNA of the CDR3 is TGTGCCAGCAGAACTCCTCCTCCCACCGGGGAGCTGTTTTTT.

V is TRBV7-2 and J is TRBJ2-1; TRBD2 matches 7 bases. V dropped 1 base and J dropped 3; count of bases not matched to a gene: 3. Germline V gene data show CDR1 as SGHTA and CDR2 as FQGNSA. The CDR3 is 15 amino acids. The CDR3 DNA reads as TGTGCCAGCAGCTTAGGGGCGGGAGACTACAATGAGCAGTTCTTC. Amino acids: CASSLGAGDYNEQFF.

Turning to this clone: Other nucleotide sequences in the sample specify the same CDR3. The chain couples TRBV9 to TRBJ2-7; D call uncertain. Deletions cut 0 bases from V and 1 base from J, with 8 bases between. This CDR3 comprises 14 residues. Germline CDR1 is SGDLS and CDR2 is YYNGEE. The CDR3 is CASSVGWGSYEQYF. The CDR3 DNA sequence: TGTGCCAGCAGCGTAGGCTGGGGATCCTACGAGCAGTACTTC.

V is TRBV19 and J is TRBJ2-2, with 7 bases fitting TRBD2. Trimming cost V 3 bases and J 6 bases; bases outside gene matches: 13. The germline V gene encodes CDR1 LNHDA and CDR2 SQIVND (reference sequence). The CDR3 contains 17 residues. In nucleotides, the CDR3 is TGTGCCAGTAGTATCGCGCCGTCGAGGGGAGGGGCCGGGGAGCTGTTTTTT. Translation gives CASSIAPSRGGAGELFF.

The chain links TRBV7-9 to TRBJ1-1; 8 bases map to TRBD1. The J segment lost 8 bases and the V segment lost 3 bases, leaving 2 bases of the junction unmatched. This CDR3 spans 12 amino acids. The germline V gene has CDR1 SEHNR and CDR2 FQNEAQ (reference sequence). For the CDR3, the DNA is TGTGCCAGCAGCTTTCGGGACAGGGAAGCTTTCTTT. It specifies CASSFRDREAFF.

This chain joins TRBV18 and TRBJ2-2; 8 bases fit TRBD2. The CDR3 loop spans 16 amino acids. V trimming: 3 bases; J trimming: 3 bases; junction bases outside the gene matches: 6. From germline, CDR1 is KGHSH and CDR2 LQKENI. The CDR3 sequence is CASSPTLADYTGELFF. CDR3 bases: TGTGCCAGCTCACCCACACTAGCGGATTACACCGGGGAGCTGTTTTTT.

The V gene is TRBV29-1, the J gene TRBJ2-7; unclear D gene. V shed 6 bases and J shed 3 bases, with 9 bases lying between them. The CDR3 totals 11 residues. Germline lookup yields CDR1 SQVTM and CDR2 ANQGSEA. CDR3 amino acids: CSVATGYEQYF. The CDR3 DNA sequence: TGCAGCGTGGCCACCGGCTACGAGCAGTACTTC.

V gene TRBV5-4 combines with J gene TRBJ2-1; 9 bases map to TRBD2. The CDR3 has 15 residues. The trim removed 0 bases at V and 5 bases at J, leaving 3 bases unmatched. Per germline, CDR1 SGHNT and CDR2 YYREEE (reference sequence). In nucleotides, the CDR3 is TGTGCCAGCAGCTTGGTTGCGGGAGGGGACAATGAGCAGTTCTTC. Protein sequence: CASSLVAGGDNEQFF.